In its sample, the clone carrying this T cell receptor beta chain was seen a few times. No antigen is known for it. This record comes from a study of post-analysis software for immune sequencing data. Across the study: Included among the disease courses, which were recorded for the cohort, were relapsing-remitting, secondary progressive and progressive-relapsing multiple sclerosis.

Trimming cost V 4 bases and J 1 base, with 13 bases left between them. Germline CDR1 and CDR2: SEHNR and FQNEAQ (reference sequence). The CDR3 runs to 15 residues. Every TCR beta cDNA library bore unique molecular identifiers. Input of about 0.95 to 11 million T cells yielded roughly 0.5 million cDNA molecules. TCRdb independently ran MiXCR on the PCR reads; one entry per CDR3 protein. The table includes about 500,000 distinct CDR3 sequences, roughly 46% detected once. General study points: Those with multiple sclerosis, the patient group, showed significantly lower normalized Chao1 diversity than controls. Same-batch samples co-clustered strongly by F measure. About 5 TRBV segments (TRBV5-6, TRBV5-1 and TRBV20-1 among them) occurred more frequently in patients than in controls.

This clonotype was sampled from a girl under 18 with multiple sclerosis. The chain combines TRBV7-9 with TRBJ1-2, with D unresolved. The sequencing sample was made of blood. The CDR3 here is CASSYPATLNYGYTF. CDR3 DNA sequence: TGTGCCAGCAGCTATCCGGCGACTCTTAACTATGGCTACACCTTC. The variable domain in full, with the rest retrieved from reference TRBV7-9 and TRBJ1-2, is DTGVSQNPRHKITKRGQNVTFRCDPISEHNRLYWYRQTLGQGPEFLTYFQNEAQLEKSRLLSDRFSAERPKGSFSTLEIQRTEQGDSAMYLCASSYPATLNYGYTFGSGTRLTVV.